This T cell receptor beta chain is from a study of T cells in Graves' hyperthyroidism and ophthalmopathy. RNA transcripts provided the source from which TCR beta CDR3 regions were amplified. The HTBI set primed first-round TCR CDR3 RT-PCR. One entry per CDR3 protein results from TCRdb running MiXCR on the multiplex PCR reads. The top ten clones hold under 35% of a sample with tens of thousands of distinct CDR3 sequences, 45% to 65% of them seen once. With regard to this clonotype: Its antigen is unidentified.

Absent ophthalmopathy progression within 18 months defined stable Graves' hyperthyroidism. Study conclusions and caveats: Blood also showed most of the thyroid clonotypes that were expanded above 0.001.

The CDR3 has 16 residues. CDR1 and CDR2 from the germline V gene are DFQATT and SNEGSKA (reference sequence). V lost 6 bases and J lost 0, with 18 bases in between. This chain connects TRBV20-1 to TRBJ1-5, with D possibly matching TRBD1 (6 bases). Sequencing used peripheral blood or thyroid tissue (not recorded which). This TCR was recovered from a man aged 18 to 29 with Graves' hyperthyroidism. The DNA for the CDR3 is TGCAGTGCCAGCACCCAGGACAGATATAGCAATCAGCCCCAGCATTTT. It codes for CSASTQDRYSNQPQHF.